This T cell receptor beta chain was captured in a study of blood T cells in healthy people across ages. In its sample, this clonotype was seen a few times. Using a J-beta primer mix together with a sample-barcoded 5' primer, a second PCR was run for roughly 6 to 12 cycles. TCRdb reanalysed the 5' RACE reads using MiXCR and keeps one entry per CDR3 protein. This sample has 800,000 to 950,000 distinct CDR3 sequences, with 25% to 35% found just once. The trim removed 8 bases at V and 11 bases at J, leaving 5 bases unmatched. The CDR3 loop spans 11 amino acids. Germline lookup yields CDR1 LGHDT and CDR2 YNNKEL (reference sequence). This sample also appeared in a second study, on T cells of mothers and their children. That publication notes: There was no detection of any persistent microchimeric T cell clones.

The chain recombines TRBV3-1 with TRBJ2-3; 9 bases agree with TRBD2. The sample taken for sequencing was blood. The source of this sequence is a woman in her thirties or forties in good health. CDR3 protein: CASWGGRGQYF. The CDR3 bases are TGTGCCAGCTGGGGCGGGAGGGGGCAGTATTTT.